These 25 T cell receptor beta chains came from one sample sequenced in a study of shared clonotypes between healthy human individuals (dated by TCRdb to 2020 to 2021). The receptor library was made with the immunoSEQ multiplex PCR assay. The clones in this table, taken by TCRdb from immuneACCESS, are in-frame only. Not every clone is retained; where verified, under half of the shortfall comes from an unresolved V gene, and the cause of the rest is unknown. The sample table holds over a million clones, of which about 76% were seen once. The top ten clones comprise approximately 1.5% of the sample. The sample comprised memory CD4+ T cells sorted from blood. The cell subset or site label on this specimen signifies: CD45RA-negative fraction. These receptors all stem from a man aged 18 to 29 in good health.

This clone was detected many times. This CDR3 reads CASSLYGAADTQYF. As DNA, the CDR3 is TGTGCCAGCAGCTTATATGGGGCGGCAGATACGCAGTATTTT. This chain links TRBV11-3 with TRBJ2-3; possible D gene TRBD1, 5 bases. The CDR3 runs 14 residues. The V end lost 2 bases, the J end lost 4 bases, and 10 bases lay between the germline ends. Per germline, CDR1 SGHNT and CDR2 YENEEA.

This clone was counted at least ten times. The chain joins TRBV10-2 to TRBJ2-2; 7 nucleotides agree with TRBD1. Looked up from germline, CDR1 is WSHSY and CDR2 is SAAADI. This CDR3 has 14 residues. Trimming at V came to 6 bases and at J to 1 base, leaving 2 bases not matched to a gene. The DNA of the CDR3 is TGCGCCAGCAGAGGGGGCGGGAACACCGGGGAGCTGTTTTTT. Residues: CASRGGGNTGELFF.

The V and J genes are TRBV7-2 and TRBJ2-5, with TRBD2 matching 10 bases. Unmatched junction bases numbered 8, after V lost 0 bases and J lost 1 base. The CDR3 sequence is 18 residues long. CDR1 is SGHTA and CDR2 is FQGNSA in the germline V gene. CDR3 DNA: TGTGCCAGCAGCTTAGCCCTTCTAGCGGGGGCGATCCAAGAGACCCAGTACTTC. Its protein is CASSLALLAGAIQETQYF.

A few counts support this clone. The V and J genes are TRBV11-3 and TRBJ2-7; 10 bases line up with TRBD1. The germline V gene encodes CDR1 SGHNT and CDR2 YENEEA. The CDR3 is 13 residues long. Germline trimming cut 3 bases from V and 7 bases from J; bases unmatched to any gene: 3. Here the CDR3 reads CASSFDRGHEQYF. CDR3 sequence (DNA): TGTGCCAGCAGCTTCGACAGGGGGCATGAGCAGTACTTC.

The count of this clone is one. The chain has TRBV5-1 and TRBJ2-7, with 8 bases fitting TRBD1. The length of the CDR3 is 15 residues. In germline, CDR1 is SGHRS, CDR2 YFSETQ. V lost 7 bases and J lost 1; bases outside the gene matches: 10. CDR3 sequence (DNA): TGCGCCAGCGGCAAGGGACAGGCCCCGTCCTACGAGCAGTACTTC. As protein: CASGKGQAPSYEQYF.

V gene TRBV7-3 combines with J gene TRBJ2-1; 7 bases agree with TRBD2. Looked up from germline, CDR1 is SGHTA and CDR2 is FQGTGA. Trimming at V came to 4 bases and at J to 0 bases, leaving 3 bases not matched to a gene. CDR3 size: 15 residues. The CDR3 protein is CASSSRGDSYNEQFF. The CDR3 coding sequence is TGTGCCAGCAGCTCTCGGGGGGACTCCTACAATGAGCAGTTCTTC. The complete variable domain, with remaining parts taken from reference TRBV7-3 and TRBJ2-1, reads GAGVSQTPSNKVTEKGKYVELRCDPISGHTALYWYRQSLGQGPEFLIYFQGTGAADDSGLPNDRFFAVRPEGSVSTLKIQRTERGDSAVYLCASSSRGDSYNEQFFGPGTRLTVL.

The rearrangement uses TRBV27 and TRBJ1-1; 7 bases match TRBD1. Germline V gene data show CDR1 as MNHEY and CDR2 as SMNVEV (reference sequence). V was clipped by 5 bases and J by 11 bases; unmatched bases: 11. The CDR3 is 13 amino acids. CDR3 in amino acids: CASSGWDSVVAFF. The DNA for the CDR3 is TGTGCCAGCAGTGGGTGGGACAGTGTTGTTGCTTTCTTT.

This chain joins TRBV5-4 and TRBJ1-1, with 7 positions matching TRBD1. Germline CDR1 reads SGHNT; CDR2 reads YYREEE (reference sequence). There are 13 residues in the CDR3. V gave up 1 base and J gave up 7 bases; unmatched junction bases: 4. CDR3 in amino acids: CASSLIDRDEAFF. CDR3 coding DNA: TGTGCCAGCAGCTTGATCGACAGGGATGAAGCTTTCTTT.

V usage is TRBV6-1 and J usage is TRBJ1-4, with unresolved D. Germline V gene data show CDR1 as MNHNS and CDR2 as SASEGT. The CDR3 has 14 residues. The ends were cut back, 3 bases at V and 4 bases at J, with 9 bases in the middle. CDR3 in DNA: TGTGCCAGCAGTGAGACCACGGGTAATGAAAAACTGTTTTTT. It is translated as CASSETTGNEKLFF.

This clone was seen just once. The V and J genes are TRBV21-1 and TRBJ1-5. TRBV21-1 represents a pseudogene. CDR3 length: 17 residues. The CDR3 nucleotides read TGTGCCAGCAGCCGGAAGAGGGTTGAGGGCCCGGGTCAGCCCCAGCATTTT. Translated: CASSRKRVEGPGQPQHF.

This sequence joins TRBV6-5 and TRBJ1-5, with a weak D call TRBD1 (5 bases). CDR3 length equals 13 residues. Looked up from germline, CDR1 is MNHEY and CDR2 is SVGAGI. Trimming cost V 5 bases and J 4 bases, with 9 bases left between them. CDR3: CASSGRQNQPQHF. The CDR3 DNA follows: TGTGCCAGCAGTGGGAGACAGAATCAGCCCCAGCATTTT.

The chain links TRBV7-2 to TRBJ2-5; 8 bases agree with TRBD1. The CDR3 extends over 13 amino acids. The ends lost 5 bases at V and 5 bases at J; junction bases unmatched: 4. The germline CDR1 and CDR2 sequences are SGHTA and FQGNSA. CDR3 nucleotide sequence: TGTGCCAGCAGCACCGACAGGGGTGAGACCCAGTACTTC. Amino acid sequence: CASSTDRGETQYF.

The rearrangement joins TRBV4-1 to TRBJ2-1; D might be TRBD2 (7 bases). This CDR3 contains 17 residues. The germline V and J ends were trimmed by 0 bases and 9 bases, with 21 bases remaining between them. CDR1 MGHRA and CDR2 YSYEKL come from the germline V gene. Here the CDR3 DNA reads TGCGCCAGCAGCCAAGAGTTCGCGGCGGGGGCGGGCGGTGAGCAGTTCTTC. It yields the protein CASSQEFAAGAGGEQFF.

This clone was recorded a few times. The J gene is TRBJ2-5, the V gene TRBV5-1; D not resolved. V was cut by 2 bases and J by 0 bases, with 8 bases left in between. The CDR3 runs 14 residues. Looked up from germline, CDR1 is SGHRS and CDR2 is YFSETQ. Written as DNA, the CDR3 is TGCGCCAGCAGCTTCCTGGGGTACCAAGAGACCCAGTACTTC. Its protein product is CASSFLGYQETQYF.

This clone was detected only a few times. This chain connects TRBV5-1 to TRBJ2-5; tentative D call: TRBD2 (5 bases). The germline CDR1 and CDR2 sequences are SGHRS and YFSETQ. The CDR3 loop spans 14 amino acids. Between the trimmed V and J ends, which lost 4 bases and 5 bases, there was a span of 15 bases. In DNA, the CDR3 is TGCGCCAGCAGCCGGACCTTAGCGCGGGAGACCCAGTACTTC. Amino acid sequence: CASSRTLARETQYF.

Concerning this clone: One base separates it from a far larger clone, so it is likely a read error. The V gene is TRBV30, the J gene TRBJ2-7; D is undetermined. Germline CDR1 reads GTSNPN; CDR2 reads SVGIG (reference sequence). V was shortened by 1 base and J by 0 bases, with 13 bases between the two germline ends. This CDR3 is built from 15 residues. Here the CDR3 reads CAWSGPGGLSYEQYF. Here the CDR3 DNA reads TGTGCCTGGAGTGGACCTGGCGGCCTCTCCTACGAGCAGTACTTC.

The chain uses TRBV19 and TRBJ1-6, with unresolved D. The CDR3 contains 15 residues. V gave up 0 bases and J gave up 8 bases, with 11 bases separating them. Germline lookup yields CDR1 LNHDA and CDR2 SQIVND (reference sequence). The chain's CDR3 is CASSIDPVGDSPLHF. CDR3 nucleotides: TGTGCCAGTAGTATAGATCCAGTGGGTGATTCACCCCTCCACTTT.

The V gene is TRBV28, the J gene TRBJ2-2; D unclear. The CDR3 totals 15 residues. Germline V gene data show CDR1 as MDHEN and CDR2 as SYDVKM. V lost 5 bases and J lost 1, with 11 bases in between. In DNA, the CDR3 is TGTGCCAGCAGTCTGGGTTGGGGGAACACCGGGGAGCTGTTTTTT. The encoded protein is CASSLGWGNTGELFF.

This chain's CDR3 is CASSPLWDTQYF. The DNA of the CDR3 is TGTGCCAGCAGTCCCCTGTGGGATACGCAGTATTTT. V and J are TRBV2 and TRBJ2-3; D unresolved. Germline-derived CDR1 and CDR2 are SNHLY and FYNNEI. The CDR3 is 12 amino acids. Trimming removed 5 bases from V and 6 bases from J, with 9 bases in between.

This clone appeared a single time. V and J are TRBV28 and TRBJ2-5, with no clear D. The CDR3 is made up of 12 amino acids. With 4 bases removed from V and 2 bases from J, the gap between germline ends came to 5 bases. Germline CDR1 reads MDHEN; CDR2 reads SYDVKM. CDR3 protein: CASSSLQETQYF. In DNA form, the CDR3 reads TGTGCCAGCAGTTCCCTACAAGAGACCCAGTACTTC.

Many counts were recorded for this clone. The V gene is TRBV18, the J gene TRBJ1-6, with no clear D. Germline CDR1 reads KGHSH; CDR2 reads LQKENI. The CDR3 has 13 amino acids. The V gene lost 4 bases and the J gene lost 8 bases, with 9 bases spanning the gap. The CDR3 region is CASSLGRDSPLHF. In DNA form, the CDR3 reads TGTGCCAGCTCACTTGGACGGGATTCACCCCTCCACTTT.

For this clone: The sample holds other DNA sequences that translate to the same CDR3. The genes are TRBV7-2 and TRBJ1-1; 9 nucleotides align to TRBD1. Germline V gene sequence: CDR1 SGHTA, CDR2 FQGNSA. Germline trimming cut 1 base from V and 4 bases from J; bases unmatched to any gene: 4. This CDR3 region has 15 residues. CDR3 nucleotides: TGTGCCAGCAGCTTAGTACAGGGGGCCGGCACTGAAGCTTTCTTT. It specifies CASSLVQGAGTEAFF.

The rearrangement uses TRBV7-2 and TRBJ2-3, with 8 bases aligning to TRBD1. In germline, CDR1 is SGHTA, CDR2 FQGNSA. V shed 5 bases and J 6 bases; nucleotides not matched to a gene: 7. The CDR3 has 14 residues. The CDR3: CASSDRGGSDTQYF. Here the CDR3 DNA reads TGTGCCAGCAGCGACAGGGGAGGTTCGGATACGCAGTATTTT.

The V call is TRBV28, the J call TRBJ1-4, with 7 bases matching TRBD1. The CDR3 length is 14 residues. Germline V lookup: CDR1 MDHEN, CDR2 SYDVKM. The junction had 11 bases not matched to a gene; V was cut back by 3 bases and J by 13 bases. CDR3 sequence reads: CASSFNRGGTRLFF. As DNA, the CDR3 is TGTGCCAGCAGTTTCAACAGGGGCGGTACGAGACTGTTTTTT. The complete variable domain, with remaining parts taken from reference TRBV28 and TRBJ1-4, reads DVKVTQSSRYLVKRTGEKVFLECVQDMDHENMFWYRQDPGLGLRLIYFSYDVKMKEKGDIPEGYSVSREKKERFSLILESASTNQTSMYLCASSFNRGGTRLFFGSGTQLSVL.

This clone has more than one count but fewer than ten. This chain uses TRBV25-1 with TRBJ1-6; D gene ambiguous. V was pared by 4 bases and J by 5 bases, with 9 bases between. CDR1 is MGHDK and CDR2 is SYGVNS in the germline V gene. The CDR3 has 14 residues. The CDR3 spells CASSGDTDNSPLHF. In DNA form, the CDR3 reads TGTGCCAGCAGTGGTGACACCGATAATTCACCCCTCCACTTT.